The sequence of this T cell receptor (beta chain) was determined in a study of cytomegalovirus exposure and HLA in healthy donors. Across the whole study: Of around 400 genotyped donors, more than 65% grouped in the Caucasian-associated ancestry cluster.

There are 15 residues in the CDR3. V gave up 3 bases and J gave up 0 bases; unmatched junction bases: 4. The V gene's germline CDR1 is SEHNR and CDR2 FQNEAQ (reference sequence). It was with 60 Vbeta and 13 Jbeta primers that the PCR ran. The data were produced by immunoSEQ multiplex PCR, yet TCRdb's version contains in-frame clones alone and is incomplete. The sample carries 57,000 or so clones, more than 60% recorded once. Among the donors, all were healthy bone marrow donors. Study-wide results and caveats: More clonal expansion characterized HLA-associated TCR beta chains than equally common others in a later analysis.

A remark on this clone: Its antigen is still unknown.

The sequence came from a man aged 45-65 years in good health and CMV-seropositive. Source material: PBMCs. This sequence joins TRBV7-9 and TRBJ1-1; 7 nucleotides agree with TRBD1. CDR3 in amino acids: CASSFKGQVNTEAFF. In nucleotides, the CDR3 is TGTGCCAGCAGCTTTAAAGGACAGGTGAACACTGAAGCTTTCTTT.